This T cell receptor beta chain was recorded in a study of cytomegalovirus exposure and HLA in healthy donors. Germline-derived CDR1 and CDR2 are SGDLS and YYNGEE. V dropped 0 bases and J dropped 4; count of bases not matched to a gene: 9. This CDR3 region has 16 residues. In the PCR, 60 Vbeta and 13 Jbeta primers were used. Libraries were prepared by immunoSEQ multiplex PCR; TCRdb keeps only in-frame clonotypes and omits some of them. The sample contains around 150,000 clones, roughly four fifths of which appear only once. Specimen: PBMCs. The chain recombines TRBV9 with TRBJ2-7; 8 positions agree with TRBD2. This sequence was found in a female donor in good health and CMV-seropositive. In DNA form, the CDR3 reads TGTGCCAGCAGCGTAGCCCCAGCGGGGGTGGTTTACGAGCAGTACTTC. Its translation is CASSVAPAGVVYEQYF.